This entry lists 22 T cell receptor beta chains sequenced from one sample in a study of cytomegalovirus exposure and HLA in healthy donors. Use of 60 Vbeta and 13 Jbeta primers characterized the PCR. Profiling relied on immunoSEQ multiplex PCR, and the TCRdb table lists in-frame clones only, not all of them. The profile shows 180,000 or so clones, roughly 10% of them singletons. The material sequenced was PBMCs. Source of these receptors: a woman aged 25 to 39 in good health and CMV-seropositive.

In regard to this clone: The sample contains more than one DNA sequence encoding this CDR3. V usage is TRBV29-1 and J usage is TRBJ2-7, with a weak D call TRBD2 (5 bases). This CDR3 is built from 12 residues. Germline V lookup: CDR1 SQVTM, CDR2 ANQGSEA. The V and J ends lost 4 bases and 6 bases respectively, with 13 bases between them. Here the CDR3 DNA reads TGCAGCGTTGCTCTAGCCCGAGGCGAGCAGTACTTC. Translated: CSVALARGEQYF.

This clone was counted a few times. V is TRBV30 and J is TRBJ2-1; 9 bases fit TRBD2. V trimming: 0 bases; J trimming: 13 bases; junction bases outside the gene matches: 19. The germline CDR1 and CDR2 sequences are GTSNPN and SVGIG (reference sequence). The CDR3 is made up of 17 amino acids. CDR3 nucleotides: TGTGCCTGGAGTGTACGGCCCACGATAGCGGGAGTGGGGGTACAGTTCTTC. Amino acid sequence: CAWSVRPTIAGVGVQFF.

This chain uses TRBV2 with TRBJ2-7; D possibly corresponds to TRBD1 (6 bases). V was shortened by 8 bases and J by 3 bases, with 11 bases between the two germline ends. This CDR3 contains 12 residues. Germline V lookup: CDR1 SNHLY, CDR2 FYNNEI. CDR3 nucleotide sequence: TGTGCCAGCCTCGTACAGGGCTACGAGCAGTACTTC. Translating gives CASLVQGYEQYF.

This chain links TRBV5-4 with TRBJ2-1; 8 bases align to TRBD2. This CDR3 contains 17 residues. Germline trimming cut 4 bases from V and 1 base from J; bases unmatched to any gene: 10. Germline V CDR1 and CDR2: SGHNT, YYREEE (reference sequence). The CDR3 sequence: CASSADSGEVSYNEQFF. CDR3 nucleotides: TGTGCCAGCAGCGCCGATAGCGGGGAAGTGTCCTACAATGAGCAGTTCTTC. The variable domain in full, completed from reference TRBV5-4 and TRBJ2-1, reads ETGVTQSPTHLIKTRGQQVTLRCSSQSGHNTVSWYQQALGQGPQFIFQYYREEENGRGNFPPRFSGLQFPNYSSELNVNALELDDSALYLCASSADSGEVSYNEQFFGPGTRLTVL.

V gene TRBV5-4 combines with J gene TRBJ2-5; 8 bases align to TRBD1. V lost 3 bases to trimming and J lost 2 bases; unmatched junction nucleotides: 6. Germline assignment: CDR1 SGHNT and CDR2 YYREEE (reference sequence). This CDR3 is 15 amino acids long. CDR3: CASSSSDRGQETQYF. The CDR3 nucleotides are TGTGCCAGCAGCTCCAGCGACAGGGGTCAAGAGACCCAGTACTTC.

The J gene is TRBJ1-3, the V gene TRBV6-6; D is ambiguous. V was clipped by 4 bases and J by 1 base, with 11 bases between them. The CDR3 consists of 15 residues. Per the germline V gene, CDR1 is MNHNY and CDR2 is SVGAGI (reference sequence). CDR3 bases: TGTGCCAGCAGTTCAGAGGGATTATCTGGAAACACCATATATTTT. This gives the protein CASSSEGLSGNTIYF.

A few counts support this clone. This chain connects TRBV7-6 to TRBJ1-2; 10 bases align to TRBD1. Per germline, CDR1 SGHVS and CDR2 FNYEAQ. This CDR3 has 17 amino acids. Unmatched junction bases numbered 9, after V lost 5 bases and J lost 0 bases. The CDR3 spells CASSKRTGGSPNYGYTF. CDR3 DNA sequence: TGTGCCAGCAGCAAACGGACAGGGGGTAGCCCTAACTATGGCTACACCTTC.

Comment on this clone: Germline is not matched at one junction end, which may reflect a read error. J is TRBJ1-5 and V is TRBV19, with 10 bases fitting TRBD1. CDR3 size: 14 residues. The germline CDR1 and CDR2 sequences are LNHDA and SQIVND (reference sequence). The CDR3 DNA is TGTGCCAGTACGGGACAGGGGTATAATCAGCCCCAGAATTTT. This gives the protein CASTGQGYNQPQNF.

The gene calls are TRBV11-2 and TRBJ2-2; D unresolved. This CDR3 region has 16 residues. Trimming shortened V by 1 base and J by 5 bases, and 14 bases separated the two germline ends. Looked up from germline, CDR1 is SGHAT and CDR2 is FQNNGV. This CDR3 reads CASSLVRGFETGELFF. CDR3 in DNA: TGTGCCAGCAGCTTAGTTCGCGGATTCGAGACCGGGGAGCTGTTTTTT.

This clone was recorded a few times. The chain has TRBV6-6 and TRBJ2-1; 8 bases align to TRBD2. Germline V CDR1 and CDR2: MNHNY, SVGAGI (reference sequence). V dropped 6 bases and J dropped 9; count of bases not matched to a gene: 7. The CDR3 extends over 13 amino acids. The CDR3 protein is CASRQQTSVEQFF. The CDR3 nucleotides are TGTGCCAGCAGGCAACAGACTAGCGTTGAGCAGTTCTTC.

This clone was seen only a few times. The chain couples TRBV2 to TRBJ2-1; 9 bases align to TRBD2. V was pared by 4 bases and J by 15 bases, with 13 bases of the junction left unmatched. Germline V gene sequence: CDR1 SNHLY, CDR2 FYNNEI. The CDR3 contains 14 residues. CDR3 sequence (DNA): TGTGCCAGCAGTGTTGGACTAGCGAACGGTCAGCGGTTCTTC. Amino acid sequence: CASSVGLANGQRFF.

The CDR3 region has the DNA TGTGCCAGCAGCTCCACGAGGGGGACAGGGGTCCAGAACACTGAAGCTTTCTTT. It specifies CASSSTRGTGVQNTEAFF. This chain uses TRBV11-2 with TRBJ1-1; 10 bases map to TRBD1. This CDR3 has 18 amino acids. Germline V CDR1 and CDR2: SGHAT, FQNNGV. V lost 4 bases and J lost 1; bases outside the gene matches: 12. The entire variable domain, with the rest obtained from reference TRBV11-2 and TRBJ1-1, is as follows: EAGVAQSPRYKIIEKRQSVAFWCNPISGHATLYWYQQILGQGPKLLIQFQNNGVVDDSQLPKDRFSAERLKGVDSTLKIQPAKLEDSAVYLCASSSTRGTGVQNTEAFFGQGTRLTVV.

The chain is built from TRBV7-6 and TRBJ1-4, with 7 bases that match TRBD1. The CDR3 spans 15 residues. The trim removed 5 bases at V and 7 bases at J, leaving 10 bases unmatched. The germline V gene has CDR1 SGHVS and CDR2 FNYEAQ. This CDR3 is CASSVNRGGSEKLFF. The CDR3 DNA sequence: TGTGCCAGCAGCGTGAACAGGGGTGGCAGTGAAAAACTGTTTTTT.

In its sample, this clone was seen a few times. The J gene is TRBJ2-1, the V gene TRBV18; 9 nucleotides align to TRBD2. V shed 4 bases, J shed 7 bases, and the junction held 14 bases outside the gene matches. The CDR3 runs 17 residues. Germline loops: CDR1 KGHSH, CDR2 LQKENI. CDR3 coding DNA: TGTGCCAGCTCACACGTAGCGGGAGACGGGGTTTGGAATGAGCAGTTCTTC. The encoded protein is CASSHVAGDGVWNEQFF.

Only a few counts were recorded for this clone. The V and J genes are TRBV5-1 and TRBJ1-5; the match to TRBD1 covers 9 bases. This CDR3 has 19 amino acids. V was pared by 4 bases and J by 6 bases, with 20 bases of the junction left unmatched. Germline CDR1 reads SGHRS; CDR2 reads YFSETQ. CDR3 coding DNA: TGCGCCAGCAGCCCTTCCGGGACAGGGAGTACAGGATTCGGTCAGCCCCAGCATTTT. This sequence encodes CASSPSGTGSTGFGQPQHF.

The CDR3 DNA follows: TGTGCCAGCTCACCACCGGGTAGCGGGAGGATGTACGAGCAGTACTTC. Its translation: CASSPPGSGRMYEQYF. The chain is built from TRBV18 and TRBJ2-7; 10 nucleotides agree with TRBD2. Germline V gives CDR1 KGHSH, CDR2 LQKENI. The CDR3 totals 16 residues. The V and J ends lost 0 bases and 4 bases, in that order; junction bases with no gene match: 6.

This clone was seen more than once but under ten times. The CDR3 sequence: CASSSLGGTGAEAFF. The CDR3 bases are TGTGCCAGCAGCTCGTTGGGTGGGACAGGCGCTGAAGCTTTCTTT. The gene calls are TRBV7-9 and TRBJ1-1; TRBD1 aligns across 8 bases. J lost 6 bases, V lost 4 bases, and 10 bases had no gene match. From germline, CDR1 is SEHNR and CDR2 FQNEAQ (reference sequence). The CDR3 extends over 15 amino acids.

There are a few counts of this clone. This sample also contains other DNA sequences that code for the same CDR3. The chain links TRBV5-1 to TRBJ2-1; 7 positions match TRBD2. V lost 0 bases and J lost 4; bases outside the gene matches: 7. The CDR3 spans 16 residues. The germline gives CDR1 SGHRS, CDR2 YFSETQ. The CDR3 DNA reads TGCGCCAGCAGCTTGGCCGCAGCTAGCGGATACAATGAGCAGTTCTTC. Encoded protein: CASSLAAASGYNEQFF.

This clone has more than one count but fewer than ten. The rearrangement joins TRBV27 to TRBJ1-5, with D possibly being TRBD1 (6 bases). With 2 bases removed from V and 9 bases from J, the gap between germline ends came to 14 bases. There are 14 residues in the CDR3. From germline, CDR1 is MNHEY and CDR2 SMNVEV (reference sequence). CDR3 bases: TGTGCCAGCAGTTTAAACAGGGAGATCCGGCCCCAGCATTTT. Protein product: CASSLNREIRPQHF.

This clone was seen a few times. The chain uses TRBV19 and TRBJ1-2; no firm D call. The germline gives CDR1 LNHDA, CDR2 SQIVND (reference sequence). Trimming cost V 2 bases and J 6 bases, with 13 bases left between them. This CDR3 is 14 amino acids long. In DNA, the CDR3 is TGTGCCAGTAGTATAATTCGCGGGTCGAATGGCTACACCTTC. Residues: CASSIIRGSNGYTF.

The chain is built from TRBV18 and TRBJ1-5, with a possible D match to TRBD1 (5 bases). V dropped 2 bases and J dropped 5 bases, with 13 bases sitting between them. CDR1 is KGHSH, CDR2 LQKENI, per germline. This CDR3 spans 15 amino acids. The CDR3: CASSPKGSGDQPQHF. CDR3 bases: TGTGCCAGCTCACCAAAGGGGTCGGGAGATCAGCCCCAGCATTTT.

This clone was seen only a few times. V usage is TRBV10-1 and J usage is TRBJ2-7; tentatively, D is TRBD1 (5 bases). The length of the CDR3 is 13 residues. V lost 6 bases to trimming and J lost 2 bases, with 11 bases between them. Germline lookup yields CDR1 WNHNN and CDR2 SYGVQD (reference sequence). CDR3 in DNA: TGCGCCAGCAGCCAAGACAGACCCTACGAGCAGTACTTC. Translation gives CASSQDRPYEQYF.